Listed here are 8 T cell receptor beta chains from one sample, sequenced in a study of tumor and adjacent non-tumor tissue in lung cancer. No cell sorting was done before RNA was extracted from the tissue. Three rounds of nested PCR, following a modified ARM-PCR protocol, produced the TCRbeta library. TCRdb re-analysed the multiplex PCR reads in MiXCR, keeping a single row per CDR3 protein. Of around 71,000 distinct CDR3 sequences detected, over 60% appear once; the ten largest clones hold about a tenth. The sequenced sample was lung tumor tissue. These receptors came from a woman aged 35 to 49 with non-small cell lung cancer.

About this clonotype: One junction end disagrees with the germline gene, perhaps due to a read error. V usage is TRBV11-2 and J usage is TRBJ2-5, with TRBD1 matching 7 bases. The germline V gene encodes CDR1 SGHAT and CDR2 FQNNGV. There are 18 residues in the CDR3. The CDR3 spells CASSDSRSSGTVQETHYF. In DNA form, the CDR3 reads TGTGCCAGCAGCGATAGCAGATCCTCCGGGACAGTTCAAGAGACCCATTACTTC.

The CDR3 region is CANSPDLTVNSPLHF. CDR3 in DNA: TGTGCCAACAGCCCGGATTTGACAGTGAATTCACCCCTCCACTTT. J is TRBJ1-6 and V is TRBV6-5; D perhaps matches TRBD1 (5 bases). V lost 10 bases and J 7 bases, leaving 20 bases between the germline ends. CDR1 MNHEY and CDR2 SVGAGI come from the germline V gene. The CDR3 is made up of 15 amino acids.

To note about this clonotype: Just one base apart from a much larger clone, this may be a read error. This rearrangement joins TRBV30 to TRBJ1-2; 9 nucleotides agree with TRBD1. Germline V gene lookup returns CDR1 GTSNPN and CDR2 SVGIG (reference sequence). This CDR3 is built from 13 residues. J lost 7 bases, V lost 3 bases, and 6 bases had no gene match. The DNA of the CDR3 is TGTGCCTGGAGCATACAGGGGGCATCTGGCTACACCTTC. Protein sequence: CAWSIQGASGYTF. Full variable domain (outside the CDR3, taken from reference TRBV30 and TRBJ1-2): SQTIHQWPATLVQPVGSPLSLECTVEGTSNPNLYWYRQAAGRGLQLLFYSVGIGQISSEVPQNLSASRPQDRQFILSSKKLLLSDSGFYLCAWSIQGASGYTFGSGTRLTVV.

This clonotype was seen just once. The junction differs from germline at one of its ends, possibly a read error. This rearrangement joins TRBV11-2 to TRBJ2-1; 10 bases agree with TRBD2. The CDR3 loop spans 14 amino acids. CDR1 and CDR2 (germline): SGHAT, FQNNGV. The CDR3 DNA is TGTGCCAGCATCTGGACTAGCGGTAACAATGAGCAGCTCTTC. Its protein product is CASIWTSGNNEQLF.

The chain combines TRBV4-1 with TRBJ2-5; the D gene could be TRBD1 or TRBD2 (5 bases each). The J call may be wrong; the DNA end is better matched by TRBJ2-1. The V gene's germline CDR1 is MGHRA and CDR2 YSYEKL. The CDR3 covers 15 residues. The DNA of the CDR3 is TGCGCCAGCAGCCTGGGGCTGGGGACCGGAGAGACGCAGTTCTTC. Protein sequence: CASSLGLGTGETQFF.

This clonotype was found many times. The V call is TRBV29-1, the J call TRBJ2-2; the D call may be TRBD1 or TRBD2 (5 bases each). Germline V lookup: CDR1 SQVTM, CDR2 ANQGSEA. This CDR3 spans 12 amino acids. Trimming took off 5 bases at V and 6 bases at J, with 10 bases between the two ends. The CDR3 DNA is TGCAGCGTTAGACGGGACGCCGGGGAGCTGTTTTTT. This codes for CSVRRDAGELFF.

On this clonotype: This CDR3 is missing its conserved last phenylalanine or tryptophan, likely due to a read error. The V call is TRBV4-1, the J call TRBJ2-5; the D is unclear. Trimming left V 1 base short and J 5 bases short, with 11 bases between. Germline lookup yields CDR1 MGHRA and CDR2 YSYEKL. The CDR3 is made up of 14 amino acids. The CDR3, as DNA: TGCGCCAGCAGCCAAGTGCGTGGGTGGGAGACCCAGTACTCC. Translation: CASSQVRGWETQYS.

This clonotype was found a few times. A read error may explain this, as a much larger clone is one base away. The chain carries TRBV20-1 and TRBJ2-7; D not certain. The CDR3 consists of 12 residues. The germline V gene encodes CDR1 DFQATT and CDR2 SNEGSKA (reference sequence). The CDR3 is CSVKREYYKQYF. The CDR3 DNA reads as TGCAGCGTTAAAAGAGAATACTACAAGCAGTACTTC.